One sample yielded the 24 T cell receptor beta chains listed below, sequenced in a study of vaccination effects on CD4 cells after COVID-19 (dated by TCRdb to between 2022 and 2023). These receptors have no known antigen. Preparation of the library involved the immunoSEQ multiplex PCR assay. This immuneACCESS table, as held by TCRdb, lists in-frame sequences with V and J called but not all clones. Of the missing ones, under half trace to an unresolved V gene in checked studies; the others have no known cause. The sample table lists about 34,000 clones, more than 70% of them with a count of one. Around 27% of the sample is in the top ten clones. To identify antigen-specific CD4+ T cell clonotypes by their expansion, the ViraFEST assay first stimulated PBMC with viral peptide pools and then applied TCR sequencing. After less than eleven days of culture, CD4+ T cells were isolated with the EasySep CD4+ T cell isolation kit. Negative nucleocapsid antibody results before and after vaccination confirmed that the healthy vaccine recipients had no prior SARS-CoV-2 infection.

The sequencing here drew on CD4+ T cells from PBMCs cultured with HCoV-OC43 spike peptides, taken before COVID-19 vaccination. This sample's cell subset or site label indicates: HCoV-OC43 spike overlapping peptide pool stimulation. These receptors were taken from a human donor who received a COVID-19 vaccine.

This chain links TRBV7-2 with TRBJ2-3; TRBD2 aligns across 13 bases. Looked up from germline, CDR1 is SGHTA and CDR2 is FQGNSA. CDR3 length: 16 amino acids. J gave up 3 bases and V 8 bases, and 8 bases lay outside the gene matches. DNA for the CDR3: TGTGCCAGCCATAGGCCGACTAGCGGGAGGACAGATACGCAGTATTTT. Protein: CASHRPTSGRTDTQYF.

The chain links TRBV2 to TRBJ2-3; D ambiguous. Germline CDR1 is SNHLY and CDR2 is FYNNEI. The germline V and J ends were trimmed by 4 bases and 0 bases, with 17 bases remaining between them. CDR3 size: 17 residues. CDR3 nucleotide sequence: TGTGCCAGCAGTGTTTTATCCGTGGCCTTTAGCACAGATACGCAGTATTTT. Translating gives CASSVLSVAFSTDTQYF.

The gene calls are TRBV5-4 and TRBJ2-7; no firm D call. The CDR3 contains 13 residues. The germline V gene encodes CDR1 SGHNT and CDR2 YYREEE (reference sequence). With 1 base removed from V and 3 bases from J, the gap between germline ends came to 8 bases. DNA for the CDR3: TGTGCCAGCAGCTTGCCCCCACACTACGAGCAGTACTTC. It translates to CASSLPPHYEQYF.

The chain uses TRBV6-5 and TRBJ1-2, with D tentatively TRBD1 (5 bases). There are 13 residues in the CDR3. The germline V gene encodes CDR1 MNHEY and CDR2 SVGAGI. Deletions cut 9 bases from V and 4 bases from J, with 15 bases between. The CDR3 loop is CASLRVGIYGYTF. The CDR3 DNA is TGTGCCAGTCTCAGGGTAGGGATCTATGGCTACACCTTC.

The chain combines TRBV19 with TRBJ1-1; D is unresolved. The CDR3 is 14 amino acids. Deletions cut 4 bases from V and 1 base from J, with 10 bases between. Germline-derived CDR1 and CDR2 are LNHDA and SQIVND (reference sequence). The CDR3 loop reads CASSSRSWNTEAFF. CDR3 in DNA: TGTGCCAGTAGTAGTCGGTCTTGGAACACTGAAGCTTTCTTT.

This rearrangement joins TRBV6-5 to TRBJ1-3, with D possibly TRBD1 on 6 matching bases. The germline V gene encodes CDR1 MNHEY and CDR2 SVGAGI. This CDR3 is built from 15 residues. Trimming removed 5 bases at V and 0 bases at J, with 11 bases between. In nucleotides, the CDR3 is TGTGCCAGCAGTAACACAGGGAACTCTGGAAACACCATATATTTT. Translated, it gives CASSNTGNSGNTIYF.

This sequence joins TRBV5-6 and TRBJ1-2; no clear D gene. The germline V gene has CDR1 SGHDT and CDR2 YYEEEE. Trimming shortened V by 3 bases and J by 1 base, and 7 bases separated the two germline ends. The CDR3 contains 13 residues. The CDR3 spells CASSSQYNYGYTF. The CDR3 nucleotides are TGTGCCAGCAGCTCCCAATATAACTATGGCTACACCTTC.

The gene calls are TRBV28 and TRBJ1-5, with D possibly being TRBD1 (6 bases). The CDR3 sequence is 16 residues long. V was trimmed by 3 bases and J by 2 bases, leaving 14 bases between them. Looked up from germline, CDR1 is MDHEN and CDR2 is SYDVKM. CDR3 sequence: CASSLGGSGGNQPQHF. In nucleotides, the CDR3 is TGTGCCAGCAGTTTGGGGGGCTCTGGCGGCAATCAGCCCCAGCATTTT.

The gene calls are TRBV24-1 and TRBJ1-1; D unresolved. The germline V gene has CDR1 KGHDR and CDR2 SFDVKD. The CDR3 runs 17 residues. The V end lost 6 bases, the J end lost 4 bases, and 23 bases lay between the germline ends. The CDR3 spells CATSRRPRGEASTEAFF. The CDR3 DNA reads TGTGCCACCAGTCGTAGGCCCCGCGGGGAGGCGAGCACTGAAGCTTTCTTT.

V is TRBV27 and J is TRBJ1-2, with 7 bases fitting TRBD1. Unmatched junction bases numbered 1, after V lost 6 bases and J lost 0 bases. Per the germline V gene, CDR1 is MNHEY and CDR2 is SMNVEV (reference sequence). The CDR3 contains 13 residues. In DNA form, the CDR3 reads TGTGCCAGCAGAACAGGGGCTAACTATGGCTACACCTTC. It yields the protein CASRTGANYGYTF.

The genes are TRBV6-2 or TRBV6-3 and TRBJ2-7; D possibly corresponds to TRBD2 (6 bases). The CDR3 loop spans 14 amino acids. V gave up 6 bases and J gave up 5 bases, with 17 bases separating them. Germline lookup yields CDR1 MNHEY and CDR2 SVGEGT. The CDR3 reads CASSRPAGIHEQYF. CDR3 nucleotides: TGTGCCAGCAGCAGACCTGCGGGAATCCACGAGCAGTACTTC.

The chain recombines TRBV6-5 with TRBJ1-5; D ambiguous. Germline V gene sequence: CDR1 MNHEY, CDR2 SVGAGI. Trimming took off 0 bases at V and 0 bases at J, with 6 bases between the two ends. The CDR3 consists of 15 residues. The CDR3, as DNA: TGTGCCAGCAGTTACTCGATTGTTAGCAATCAGCCCCAGCATTTT. It translates to CASSYSIVSNQPQHF.

The rearrangement joins TRBV7-3 to TRBJ1-2; maybe TRBD1 (5 bases). V was pared by 2 bases and J by 7 bases, with 11 bases between. This CDR3 is built from 13 residues. CDR1 and CDR2 (germline): SGHTA, FQGTGA. Here the CDR3 DNA reads TGTGCCAGCAGCTTATCAGGGAAGGGTGGCTACACCTTC. It yields the protein CASSLSGKGGYTF.

The chain is built from TRBV5-4 and TRBJ1-1; no definite D call. CDR1 and CDR2 (germline): SGHNT, YYREEE (reference sequence). CDR3 length: 16 amino acids. Trimming stripped 0 bases from V and 1 base from J, with 13 bases between. Here the CDR3 DNA reads TGTGCCAGCAGCTTGGGGTCCCCAGGCGAGAACACTGAAGCTTTCTTT. As protein: CASSLGSPGENTEAFF. The complete variable domain, with remaining parts taken from reference TRBV5-4 and TRBJ1-1, reads ETGVTQSPTHLIKTRGQQVTLRCSSQSGHNTVSWYQQALGQGPQFIFQYYREEENGRGNFPPRFSGLQFPNYSSELNVNALELDDSALYLCASSLGSPGENTEAFFGQGTRLTVV.

V usage is TRBV28 and J usage is TRBJ1-2; D unresolved. This CDR3 has 13 residues. V lost 1 base and J lost 8, with 11 bases in between. Looked up from germline, CDR1 is MDHEN and CDR2 is SYDVKM. CDR3 protein: CASSLLTSGGYTF. The CDR3 DNA sequence: TGTGCCAGCAGTTTATTGACGTCTGGAGGCTACACCTTC.

V is TRBV28 and J is TRBJ2-7, with 7 bases fitting TRBD1. There are 13 residues in the CDR3. V gave up 3 bases and J gave up 3 bases; unmatched junction bases: 2. Germline CDR1 reads MDHEN; CDR2 reads SYDVKM. CDR3 coding DNA: TGTGCCAGCAGTTTGGCAGGGGGCTACGAGCAGTACTTC. It yields the protein CASSLAGGYEQYF.

J is TRBJ2-1 and V is TRBV3-1 (or the pseudogene TRBV3-2), with TRBD2 as a possible D gene (6 bases). Trimming left V 5 bases short and J 4 bases short, with 15 bases between. Germline V gene lookup returns CDR1 LGHDT and CDR2 YNNKEL (reference sequence). The CDR3 is made up of 15 amino acids. The CDR3 DNA is TGTGCCAGCAGCTTCGGGGGTAACCTTTACAATGAGCAGTTCTTC. Its protein is CASSFGGNLYNEQFF.

The rearrangement joins TRBV5-6 to TRBJ1-1; no clear D. The CDR3 is 15 residues long. Trimming stripped 4 bases from V and 4 bases from J, with 17 bases between. The germline gives CDR1 SGHDT, CDR2 YYEEEE. This CDR3 is CASSPRPGVGTEAFF. In DNA form, the CDR3 reads TGTGCCAGCAGCCCCCGACCTGGAGTGGGCACTGAAGCTTTCTTT.

The rearrangement joins TRBV28 to TRBJ2-7; D call uncertain. The V gene lost 3 bases and the J gene lost 2 bases, with 17 bases spanning the gap. The CDR3 length is 16 residues. Looked up from germline, CDR1 is MDHEN and CDR2 is SYDVKM. In nucleotides, the CDR3 is TGTGCCAGCAGTTTTGGTAGGTCGCGACAACCCTACGAGCAGTACTTC. It specifies CASSFGRSRQPYEQYF. Full variable domain (remainder filled in from reference TRBV28 and TRBJ2-7): DVKVTQSSRYLVKRTGEKVFLECVQDMDHENMFWYRQDPGLGLRLIYFSYDVKMKEKGDIPEGYSVSREKKERFSLILESASTNQTSMYLCASSFGRSRQPYEQYFGPGTRLTVT.

This sequence joins TRBV27 and TRBJ2-6; no firm D call. This CDR3 region has 16 residues. Trimming took off 2 bases at V and 0 bases at J, with 8 bases between the two ends. In germline, CDR1 is MNHEY, CDR2 SMNVEV (reference sequence). CDR3 in amino acids: CASSLTPSSGANVLTF. The CDR3 DNA sequence: TGTGCCAGCAGTTTAACCCCGAGCTCTGGGGCCAACGTCCTGACTTTC.

The chain joins TRBV5-4 to TRBJ2-1; 10 bases match TRBD2. CDR1 SGHNT and CDR2 YYREEE come from the germline V gene (reference sequence). V was pared by 5 bases and J by 0 bases, with 2 bases of the junction left unmatched. CDR3 length equals 15 residues. The CDR3 spells CASSSGGTSYNEQFF. The CDR3 bases are TGTGCCAGCAGTAGCGGGGGGACCTCCTACAATGAGCAGTTCTTC.

The chain has TRBV6-1 and TRBJ1-5; 7 bases line up with TRBD1. CDR1 MNHNS and CDR2 SASEGT come from the germline V gene. The CDR3 spans 16 residues. Trimming removed 4 bases from V and 6 bases from J; junction bases left unmatched: 12. The CDR3 loop reads CASSGQTGDWSQPQHF. CDR3 bases: TGTGCCAGCAGTGGGCAAACAGGGGATTGGAGTCAGCCCCAGCATTTT.

This chain links TRBV28 with TRBJ2-1; maybe TRBD2 (5 bases). This CDR3 has 13 residues. The germline gives CDR1 MDHEN, CDR2 SYDVKM. V shed 10 bases and J shed 0 bases, with 10 bases lying between them. In DNA form, the CDR3 reads TGTGCCATCCGGGGAAGCTCCTACAATGAGCAGTTCTTC. It specifies CAIRGSSYNEQFF.

The rearrangement links TRBV5-4 to TRBJ1-1, with D tentatively TRBD1 (5 bases). Germline-derived CDR1 and CDR2 are SGHNT and YYREEE (reference sequence). V was pared by 6 bases and J by 1 base, with 19 bases between. The length of the CDR3 is 16 residues. CDR3 sequence reads: CASTPTGGMRNTEAFF. The DNA for the CDR3 is TGTGCCAGCACCCCGACTGGGGGAATGAGGAACACTGAAGCTTTCTTT.